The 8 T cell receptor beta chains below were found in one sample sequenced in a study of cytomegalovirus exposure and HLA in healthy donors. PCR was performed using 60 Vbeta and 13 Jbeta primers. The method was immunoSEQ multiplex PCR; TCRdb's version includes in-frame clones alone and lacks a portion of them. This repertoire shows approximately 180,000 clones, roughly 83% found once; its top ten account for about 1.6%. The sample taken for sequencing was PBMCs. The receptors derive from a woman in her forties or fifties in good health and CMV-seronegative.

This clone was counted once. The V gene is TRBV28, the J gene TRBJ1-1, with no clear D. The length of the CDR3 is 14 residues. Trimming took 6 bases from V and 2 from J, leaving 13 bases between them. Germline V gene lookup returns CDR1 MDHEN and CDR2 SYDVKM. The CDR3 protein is CASSLGNLNTEAFF. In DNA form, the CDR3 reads TGTGCCAGCAGCCTCGGGAACCTAAACACTGAAGCTTTCTTT. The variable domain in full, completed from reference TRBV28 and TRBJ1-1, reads DVKVTQSSRYLVKRTGEKVFLECVQDMDHENMFWYRQDPGLGLRLIYFSYDVKMKEKGDIPEGYSVSREKKERFSLILESASTNQTSMYLCASSLGNLNTEAFFGQGTRLTVV.

The CDR3 DNA sequence: TGTGCCAGCAGTTCGATTCCCTCCGGGACAGGCTCTGGAAACACCATATATTTT. This translates into CASSSIPSGTGSGNTIYF. The chain recombines TRBV28 with TRBJ1-3; 8 bases align to TRBD1. J lost 0 bases, V lost 4 bases, and 11 bases had no gene match. CDR1 and CDR2 from the germline V gene are MDHEN and SYDVKM. CDR3 length: 18 amino acids.

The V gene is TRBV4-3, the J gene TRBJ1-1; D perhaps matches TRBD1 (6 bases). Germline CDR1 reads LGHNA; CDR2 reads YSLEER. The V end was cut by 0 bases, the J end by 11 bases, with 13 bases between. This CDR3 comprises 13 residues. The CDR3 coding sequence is TGCGCCAGCAGCCAAGATTCTGACAGGAGGGCTTTCTTT. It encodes CASSQDSDRRAFF.

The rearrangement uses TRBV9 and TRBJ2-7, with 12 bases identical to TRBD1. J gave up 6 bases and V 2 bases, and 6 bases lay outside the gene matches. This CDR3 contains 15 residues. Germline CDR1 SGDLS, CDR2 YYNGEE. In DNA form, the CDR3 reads TGTGCCAGCAGCGTCGTCCCGGGACAGGGGGCCGAGCAGTACTTC. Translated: CASSVVPGQGAEQYF.

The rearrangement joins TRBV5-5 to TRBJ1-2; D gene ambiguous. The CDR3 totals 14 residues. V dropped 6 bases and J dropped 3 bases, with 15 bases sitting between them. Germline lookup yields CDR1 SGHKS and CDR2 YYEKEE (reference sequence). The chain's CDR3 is CASKSEVWDYGYTF. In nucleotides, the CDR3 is TGTGCCAGCAAAAGCGAGGTTTGGGACTATGGCTACACCTTC.

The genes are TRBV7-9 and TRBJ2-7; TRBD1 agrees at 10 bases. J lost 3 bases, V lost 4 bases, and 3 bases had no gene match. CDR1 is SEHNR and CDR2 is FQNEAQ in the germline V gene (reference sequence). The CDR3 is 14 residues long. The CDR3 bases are TGTGCCAGCAGCTCTGACAGGGGGCTCTACGAGCAGTACTTC. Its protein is CASSSDRGLYEQYF.

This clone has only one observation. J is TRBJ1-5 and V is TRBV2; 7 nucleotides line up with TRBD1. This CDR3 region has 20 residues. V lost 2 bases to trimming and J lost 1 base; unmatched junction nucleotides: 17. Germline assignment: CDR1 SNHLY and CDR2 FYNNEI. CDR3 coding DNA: TGTGCCAGCAGTGAAAAGTACCCTTGGACAGGAATTGAGAGCAATCAGCCCCAGCATTTT. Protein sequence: CASSEKYPWTGIESNQPQHF.

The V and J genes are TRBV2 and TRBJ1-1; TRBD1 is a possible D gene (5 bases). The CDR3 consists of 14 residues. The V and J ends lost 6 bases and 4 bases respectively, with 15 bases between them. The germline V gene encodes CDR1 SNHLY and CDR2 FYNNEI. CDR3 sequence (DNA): TGTGCCAGCAGGACGGACACCGTCGGCACTGAAGCTTTCTTT. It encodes CASRTDTVGTEAFF.